This T cell receptor beta chain was observed in a study of shared clonotypes between healthy human individuals. V lost 5 bases, J lost 4 bases, and 8 bases lay in between. Germline V CDR1 and CDR2: KGHSH, LQKENI. The CDR3 has 12 amino acids. An assay was performed, and its level was deep. Some clones are missing from TCRdb's copy, which holds only in-frame ones; the method was immunoSEQ multiplex PCR. The table includes approximately 1.4 million clones, nearly 99% detected once. What was sequenced was naive CD4+ T cells sorted from blood. Regarding subset: CD45RA+ positively selected. This rearrangement joins TRBV18 to TRBJ1-1, with D perhaps matching TRBD1 (5 bases). The receptor was isolated from a young man in good health. For the CDR3, the DNA is TGTGCCAGCTCAAACAGGAGCACTGAAGCTTTCTTT. Amino acid sequence: CASSNRSTEAFF.